The entry below describes one T cell receptor (beta chain). This clone appeared once. Its target antigen remains unknown. Base qualities are not at hand, and no much larger clone is one base apart. CDR1 and CDR2, per the germline V gene, are MNHEY and SVGAGI. Taken from cysteine to phenylalanine, the CDR3 has 14 residues. The DNA shown is the 42-base CDR3, in frame from base 1. V lost 5 bases and J lost 3 bases, and the count of bases not matched to a germline gene is 4. The immunoSEQ Assay, a bias-controlled multiplex PCR, was used to amplify TCRbeta CDR3 regions from genomic DNA. In the paper's pipeline: The number of nucleated cells in each sample was estimated from the amplification of reference gene primers within the assay. Sequence reads were collapsed and filtered to measure the absolute abundance of every unique TCRbeta CDR3 rearrangement. For each sample, productive Simpson clonality was calculated by taking the square root of Simpson's diversity index across productive rearrangements. TCRdb mirrors the immuneACCESS table, restricted to in-frame sequences. Some clones are absent from its copies; in checked studies, under half trace to an unresolved V gene, and the reason for the others is unknown. For V, J and clone size, that table is used; D and trimming come from the DNA. In this sample the table shows under 300,000 clones, around nine tenths of which occur a single time. 2.1% of the sample is held by the ten biggest clonotypes.

These data originate in a study of blood T cell repertoires in COVID-19 (dated by TCRdb to 2019 to 2021). A note on the overall study: Samples covering the acute and convalescent phases of COVID-19 were provided by collaborators in the United States, Italy and Spain. The prospective study material was composed of cDNA or gDNA derived from T cells, B-cell-depleted T cells, or PBMCs. Deeply sampled blood TCRbeta repertoires from subjects exposed to, actively infected with, or recovered from COVID-19 were included in the dataset. The repertoires were made available in a free public database intended to serve as a resource for research on the immune response to SARS-CoV-2. Samples came from the ongoing ImmuneRACE study (first 160 participants) plus 1,254 subjects from 6 global collaborators. Nearly every sample came with metadata listing a de-identified subject ID, COVID-19 status, age in years and sex. Where available, HLA class I and class II types were taken from metadata supplied by the sample provider and were not determined by assay-based typing.

Samples from volunteer blood donors who had recovered from COVID-19 were contributed by a second Seattle source. Whole blood was collected in K2EDTA tubes by collaborating institutions according to the institutions' own protocols. For TCRbeta analysis, collaborator samples were shipped as frozen whole blood, as isolated PBMCs, or as DNA extracted from either sample type. Overall study outcomes, separate from this receptor: How much clinical and demographic metadata was included differed by source and by participant, and the metadata was provided uncurated.

Material: peripheral blood. This TCR was recovered from a middle-aged woman who had recovered from COVID-19. The chain couples TRBV6-5 to TRBJ2-1, with TRBD1 matching 7 junction bases. Here is the DNA: TGTGCCAGCAGTCCCCGGGACAGCTACAATGAGCAGTTCTTC. Its translation is CASSPRDSYNEQFF.